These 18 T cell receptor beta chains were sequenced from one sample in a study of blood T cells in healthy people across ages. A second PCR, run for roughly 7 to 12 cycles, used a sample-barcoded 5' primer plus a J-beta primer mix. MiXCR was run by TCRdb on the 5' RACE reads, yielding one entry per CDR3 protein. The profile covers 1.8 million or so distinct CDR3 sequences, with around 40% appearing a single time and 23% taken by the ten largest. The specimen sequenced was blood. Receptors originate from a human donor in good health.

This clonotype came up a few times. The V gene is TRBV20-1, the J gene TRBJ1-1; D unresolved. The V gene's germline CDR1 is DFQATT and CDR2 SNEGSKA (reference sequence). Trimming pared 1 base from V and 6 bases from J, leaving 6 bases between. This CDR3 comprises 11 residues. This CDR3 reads CSARGGSEAFF. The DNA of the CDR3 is TGCAGTGCTAGAGGGGGTTCTGAAGCTTTCTTT.

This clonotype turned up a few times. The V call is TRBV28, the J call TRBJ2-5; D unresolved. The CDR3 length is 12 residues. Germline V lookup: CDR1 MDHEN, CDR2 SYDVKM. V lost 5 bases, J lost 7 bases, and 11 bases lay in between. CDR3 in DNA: TGTGCCAGCAGTGGCCCCAGAGGGACCCAGTACTTC. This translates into CASSGPRGTQYF.

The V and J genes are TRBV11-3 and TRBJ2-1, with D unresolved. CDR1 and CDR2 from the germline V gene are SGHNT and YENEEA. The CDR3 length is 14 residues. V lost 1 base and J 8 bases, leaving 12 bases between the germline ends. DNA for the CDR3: TGTGCCAGCAGCTTAGTAGGCCCCCGGGATGAGCAGTTCTTC. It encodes CASSLVGPRDEQFF.

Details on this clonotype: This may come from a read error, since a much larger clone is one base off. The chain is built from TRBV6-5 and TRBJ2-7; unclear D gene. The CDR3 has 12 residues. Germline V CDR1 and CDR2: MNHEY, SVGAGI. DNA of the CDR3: TGTGCCTGCAGTTCCCCAACCTACGAGCAGTACTTC. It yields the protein CACSSPTYEQYF.

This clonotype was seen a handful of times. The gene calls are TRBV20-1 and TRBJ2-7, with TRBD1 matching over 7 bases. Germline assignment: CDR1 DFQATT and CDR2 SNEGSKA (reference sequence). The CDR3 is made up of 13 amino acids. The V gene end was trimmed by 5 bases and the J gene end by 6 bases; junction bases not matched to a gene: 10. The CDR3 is CSAVGQAGCEQYF. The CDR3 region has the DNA TGCAGTGCTGTAGGACAGGCCGGCTGCGAGCAGTACTTC.

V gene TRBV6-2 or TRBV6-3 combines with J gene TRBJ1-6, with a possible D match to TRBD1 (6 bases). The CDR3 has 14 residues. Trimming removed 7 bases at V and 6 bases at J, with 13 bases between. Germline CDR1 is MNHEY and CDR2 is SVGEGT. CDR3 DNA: TGTGCCAGCAATCAACAGGGTGCTAATTCACCCCTCCACTTT. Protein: CASNQQGANSPLHF.

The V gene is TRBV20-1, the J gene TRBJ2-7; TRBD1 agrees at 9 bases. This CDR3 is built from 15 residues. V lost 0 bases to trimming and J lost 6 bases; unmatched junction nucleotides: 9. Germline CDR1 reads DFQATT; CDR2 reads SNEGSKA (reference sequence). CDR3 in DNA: TGCAGTGCTAGAGATCCCGGGACAGGGCTGGGCGAGCAGTACTTC. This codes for CSARDPGTGLGEQYF.

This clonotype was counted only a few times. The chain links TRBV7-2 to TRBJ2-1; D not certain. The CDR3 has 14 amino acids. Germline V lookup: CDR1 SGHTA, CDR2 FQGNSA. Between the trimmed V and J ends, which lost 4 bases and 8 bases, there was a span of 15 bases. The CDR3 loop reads CASSYSLGSHEQFF. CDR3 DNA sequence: TGTGCCAGCAGCTATTCCCTCGGGTCCCATGAGCAGTTCTTC.

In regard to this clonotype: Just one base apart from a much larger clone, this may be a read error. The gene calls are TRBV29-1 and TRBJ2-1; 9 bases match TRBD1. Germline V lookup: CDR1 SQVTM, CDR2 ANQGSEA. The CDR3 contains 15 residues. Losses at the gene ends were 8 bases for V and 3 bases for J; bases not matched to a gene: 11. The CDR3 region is CSINSDRGNYNEQFF. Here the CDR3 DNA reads TGCAGCATAAACTCGGACAGGGGAAACTACAATGAGCAGTTCTTC.

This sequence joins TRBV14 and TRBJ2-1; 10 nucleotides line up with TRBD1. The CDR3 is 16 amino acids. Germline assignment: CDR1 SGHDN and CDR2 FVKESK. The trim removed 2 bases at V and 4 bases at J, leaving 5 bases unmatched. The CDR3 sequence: CASSQLGTGAYNEQFF. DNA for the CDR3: TGTGCCAGCAGCCAACTAGGGACAGGGGCTTACAATGAGCAGTTCTTC.

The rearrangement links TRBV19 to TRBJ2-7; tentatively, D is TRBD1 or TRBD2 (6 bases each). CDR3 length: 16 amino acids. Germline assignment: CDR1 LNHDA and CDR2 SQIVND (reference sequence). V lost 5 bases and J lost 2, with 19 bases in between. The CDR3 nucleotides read TGTGCCAGTAGTCCCCTCCGGGGGCCCAACCCCTACGAGCAGTACTTC. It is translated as CASSPLRGPNPYEQYF.

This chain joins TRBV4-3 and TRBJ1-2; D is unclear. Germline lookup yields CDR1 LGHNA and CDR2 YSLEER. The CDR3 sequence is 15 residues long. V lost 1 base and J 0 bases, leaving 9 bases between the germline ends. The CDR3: CASSQVWGANYGYTF. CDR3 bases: TGCGCCAGCAGCCAAGTCTGGGGAGCTAACTATGGCTACACCTTC.

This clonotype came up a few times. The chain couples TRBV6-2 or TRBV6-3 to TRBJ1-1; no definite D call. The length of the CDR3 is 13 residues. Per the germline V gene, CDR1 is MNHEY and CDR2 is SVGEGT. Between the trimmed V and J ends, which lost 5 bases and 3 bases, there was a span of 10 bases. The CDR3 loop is CASSDPKDTEAFF. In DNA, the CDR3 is TGTGCCAGCAGTGACCCCAAGGACACTGAAGCTTTCTTT.

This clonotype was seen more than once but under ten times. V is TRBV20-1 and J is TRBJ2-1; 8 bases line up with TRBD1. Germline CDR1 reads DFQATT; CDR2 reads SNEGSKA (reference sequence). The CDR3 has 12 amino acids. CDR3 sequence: CGTGRGLVEQFF. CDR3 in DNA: TGCGGGACGGGCAGGGGGCTCGTTGAGCAGTTCTTC.

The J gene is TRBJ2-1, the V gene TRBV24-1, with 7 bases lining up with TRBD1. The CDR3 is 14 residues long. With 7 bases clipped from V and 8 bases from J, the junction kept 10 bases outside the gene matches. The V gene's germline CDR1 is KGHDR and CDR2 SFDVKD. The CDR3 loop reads CATSLGQPSHEQFF. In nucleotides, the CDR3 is TGTGCCACCAGCTTGGGACAGCCGAGCCATGAGCAGTTCTTC.

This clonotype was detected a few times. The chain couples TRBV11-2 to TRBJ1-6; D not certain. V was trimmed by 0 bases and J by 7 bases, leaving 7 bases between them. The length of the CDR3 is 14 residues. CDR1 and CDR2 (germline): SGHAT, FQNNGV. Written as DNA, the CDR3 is TGTGCCAGCAGCTTAGAAAGGAACAATTCACCCCTCCACTTT. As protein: CASSLERNNSPLHF.

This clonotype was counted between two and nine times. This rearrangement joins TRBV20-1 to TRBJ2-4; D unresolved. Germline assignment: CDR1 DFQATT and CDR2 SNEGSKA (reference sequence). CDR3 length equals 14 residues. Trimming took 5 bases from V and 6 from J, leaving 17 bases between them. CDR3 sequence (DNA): TGCAGTGCTTTCGGACCCTACTCAGGAAACATTCAGTACTTC. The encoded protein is CSAFGPYSGNIQYF.

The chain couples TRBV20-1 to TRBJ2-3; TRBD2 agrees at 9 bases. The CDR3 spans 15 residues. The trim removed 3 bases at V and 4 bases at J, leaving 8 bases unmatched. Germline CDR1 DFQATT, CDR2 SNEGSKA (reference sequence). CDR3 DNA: TGCAGTGCTAGCTCTAGCGGGGAGGAGGCAGATACGCAGTATTTT. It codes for CSASSSGEEADTQYF.